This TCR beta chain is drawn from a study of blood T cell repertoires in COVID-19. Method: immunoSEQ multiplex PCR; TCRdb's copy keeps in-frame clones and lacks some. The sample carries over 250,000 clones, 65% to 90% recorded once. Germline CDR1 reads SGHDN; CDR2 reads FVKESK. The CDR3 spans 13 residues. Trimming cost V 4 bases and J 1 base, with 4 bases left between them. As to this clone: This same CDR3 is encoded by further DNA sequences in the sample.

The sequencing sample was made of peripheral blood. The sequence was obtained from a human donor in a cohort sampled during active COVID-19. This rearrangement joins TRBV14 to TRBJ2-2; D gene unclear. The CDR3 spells CASSPLNTGELFF. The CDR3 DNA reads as TGTGCCAGCAGCCCCTTGAACACCGGGGAGCTGTTTTTT.